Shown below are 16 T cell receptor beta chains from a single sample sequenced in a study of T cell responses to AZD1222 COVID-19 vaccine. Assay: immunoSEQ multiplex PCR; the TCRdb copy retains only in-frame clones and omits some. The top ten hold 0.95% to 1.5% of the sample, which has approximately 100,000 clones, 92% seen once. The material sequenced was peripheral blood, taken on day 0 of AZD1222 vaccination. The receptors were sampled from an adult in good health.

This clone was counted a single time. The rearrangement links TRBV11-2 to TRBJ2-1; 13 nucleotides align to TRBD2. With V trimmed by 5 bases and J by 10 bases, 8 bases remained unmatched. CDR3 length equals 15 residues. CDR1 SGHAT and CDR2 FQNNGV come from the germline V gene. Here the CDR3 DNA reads TGTGCCAGCAGCGTGACTAGCGGGGGGCACCACGAGCAGTTCTTC. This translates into CASSVTSGGHHEQFF.

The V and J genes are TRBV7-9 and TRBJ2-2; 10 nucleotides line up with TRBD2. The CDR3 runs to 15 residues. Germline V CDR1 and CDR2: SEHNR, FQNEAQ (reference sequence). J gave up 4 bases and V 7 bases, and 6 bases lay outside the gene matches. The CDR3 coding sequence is TGTGCCAGCAACATCGGGACTAGCGTCACCGGGGAGCTGTTTTTT. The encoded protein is CASNIGTSVTGELFF.

This chain's CDR3 is CASSLAHGGPSYEQYF. CDR3 DNA sequence: TGTGCCAGCAGCTTGGCCCACGGGGGTCCTTCCTACGAGCAGTACTTC. The genes are TRBV5-4 and TRBJ2-7, with a possible D match to TRBD2 (6 bases). V was shortened by 0 bases and J by 1 base, with 14 bases between the two germline ends. The CDR3 totals 16 residues. Germline CDR1 and CDR2: SGHNT and YYREEE (reference sequence).

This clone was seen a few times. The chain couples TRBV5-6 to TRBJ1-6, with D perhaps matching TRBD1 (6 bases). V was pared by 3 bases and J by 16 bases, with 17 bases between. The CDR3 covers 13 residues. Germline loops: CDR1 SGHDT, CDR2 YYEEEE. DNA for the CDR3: TGTGCCAGCAGCTCCCGGGACACTGAAATTCTCCACTTT. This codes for CASSSRDTEILHF.

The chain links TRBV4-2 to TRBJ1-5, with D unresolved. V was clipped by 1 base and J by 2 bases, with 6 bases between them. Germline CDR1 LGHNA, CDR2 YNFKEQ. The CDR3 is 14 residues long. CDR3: CASSQVGGNQPQHF. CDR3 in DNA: TGTGCCAGCAGCCAAGTCGGTGGCAATCAGCCCCAGCATTTT.

In DNA, the CDR3 is TGCGCCAGCAGCTTAAGGGAGGGCCCTTACAATGAGCAGTTCTTC. Residues: CASSLREGPYNEQFF. The J gene is TRBJ2-1, the V gene TRBV5-1, with 7 bases that match TRBD2. V was pared by 2 bases and J by 4 bases, with 6 bases of the junction left unmatched. This CDR3 is 15 amino acids long. Germline V gene data show CDR1 as SGHRS and CDR2 as YFSETQ.

CDR3 sequence (DNA): TGTGCCAGCAGCCTACAAGCGGGGTCCGGCTACACCTTC. Its protein is CASSLQAGSGYTF. The rearrangement uses TRBV14 and TRBJ1-2; D gene unclear. V lost 4 bases, J lost 8 bases, and 14 bases lay in between. Germline V gene sequence: CDR1 SGHDN, CDR2 FVKESK. CDR3 length: 13 amino acids.

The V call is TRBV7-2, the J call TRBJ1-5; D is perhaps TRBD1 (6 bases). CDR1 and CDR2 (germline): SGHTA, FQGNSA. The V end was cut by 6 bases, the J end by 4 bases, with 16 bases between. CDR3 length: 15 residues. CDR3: CASSYQGIGNQPQHF. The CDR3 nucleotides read TGTGCCAGCAGTTACCAGGGGATTGGAAATCAGCCCCAGCATTTT.

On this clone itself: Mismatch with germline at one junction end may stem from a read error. This CDR3 reads CASSPQGAGNEQFF. CDR3 nucleotides: TGTGCCAGCTCGCCACAGGGGGCTGGCAATGAGCAGTTCTTC. V usage is TRBV18 and J usage is TRBJ2-1; 9 positions agree with TRBD1. Germline loops: CDR1 KGHSH, CDR2 LQKENI. This CDR3 has 14 residues.

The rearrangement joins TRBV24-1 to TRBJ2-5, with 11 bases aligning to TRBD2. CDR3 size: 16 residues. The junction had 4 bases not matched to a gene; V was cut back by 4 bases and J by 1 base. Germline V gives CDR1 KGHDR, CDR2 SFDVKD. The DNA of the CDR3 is TGTGCCACCAGTGAGTTGACTAGCGGGGTCCAAGAGACCCAGTACTTC. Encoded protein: CATSELTSGVQETQYF.

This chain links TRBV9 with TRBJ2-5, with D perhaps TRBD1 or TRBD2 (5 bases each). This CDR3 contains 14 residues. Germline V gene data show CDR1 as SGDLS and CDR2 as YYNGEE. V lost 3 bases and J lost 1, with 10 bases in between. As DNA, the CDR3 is TGTGCCAGCAGCGGGGGACGTAGCCAAGAGACCCAGTACTTC. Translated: CASSGGRSQETQYF.

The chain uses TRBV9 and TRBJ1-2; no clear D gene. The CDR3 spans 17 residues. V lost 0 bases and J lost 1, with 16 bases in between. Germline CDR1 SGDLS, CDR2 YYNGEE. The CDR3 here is CASSVARTEPNNYGYTF. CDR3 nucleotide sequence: TGTGCCAGCAGCGTAGCAAGGACCGAACCCAATAACTATGGCTACACCTTC. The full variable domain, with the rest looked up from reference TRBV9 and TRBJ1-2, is DSGVTQTPKHLITATGQRVTLRCSPRSGDLSVYWYQQSLDQGLQFLIQYYNGEERAKGNILERFSAQQFPDLHSELNLSSLELGDSALYFCASSVARTEPNNYGYTFGSGTRLTVV.

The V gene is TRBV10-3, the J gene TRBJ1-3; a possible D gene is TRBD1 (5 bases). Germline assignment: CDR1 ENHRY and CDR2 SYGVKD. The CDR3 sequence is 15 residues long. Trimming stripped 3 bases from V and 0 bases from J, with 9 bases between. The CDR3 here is CAISDRGVSGNTIYF. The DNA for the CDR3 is TGTGCCATCAGTGATCGAGGGGTCTCTGGAAACACCATATATTTT.

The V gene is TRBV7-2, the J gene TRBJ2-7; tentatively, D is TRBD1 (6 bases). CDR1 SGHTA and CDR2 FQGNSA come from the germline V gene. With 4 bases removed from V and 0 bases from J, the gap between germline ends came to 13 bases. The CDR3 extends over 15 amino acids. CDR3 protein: CASSSLLGGSYEQYF. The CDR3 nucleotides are TGTGCCAGCAGCTCACTACTAGGGGGCTCCTACGAGCAGTACTTC.

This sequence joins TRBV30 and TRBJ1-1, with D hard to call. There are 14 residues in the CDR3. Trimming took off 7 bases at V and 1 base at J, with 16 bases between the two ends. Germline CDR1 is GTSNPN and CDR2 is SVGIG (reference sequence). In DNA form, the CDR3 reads TGTGCCTCCTCGTCGCGGGGAAGGAACACTGAAGCTTTCTTT. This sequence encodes CASSSRGRNTEAFF.

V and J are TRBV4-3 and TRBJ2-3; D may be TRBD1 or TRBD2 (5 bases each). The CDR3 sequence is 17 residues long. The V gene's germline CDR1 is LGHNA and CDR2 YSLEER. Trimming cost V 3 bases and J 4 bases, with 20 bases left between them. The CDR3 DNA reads TGCGCCAGCAGCCAGGCAGAGGGGATTTTAGGCGCAGATACGCAGTATTTT. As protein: CASSQAEGILGADTQYF.